Listed below are T cell receptor beta chains from one sample, sequenced in a study of beta chain features in type 1 diabetes. The protocol was immunoSEQ multiplex PCR, while the TCRdb copy is restricted to in-frame clones and leaves out a portion. This sample has 93,000 or so clones, with approximately 30% found just once. The sample was central memory CD4+ T cells from blood. The receptors were gathered from a woman in her late teens or twenties with type 1 diabetes. CDR3s include the opening cysteine and the closing phenylalanine or tryptophan. D genes are given only for firm matches. The size entry is marked missing in some rows and otherwise reads once, few, many or a size class.

TRBJ2-3	15	TRBD1	NA	TRBV6-6	CASRNAGGDTDTQYF	TGTGCCAGCAGGAACGCAGGGGGAGACACAGATACGCAGTATTTT
TRBJ1-2	16	NA	few	TRBV5-6	CASSSGAGLSNYGYTF	TGTGCCAGCAGTTCAGGGGCAGGGCTCTCTAACTATGGCTACACCTTC
TRBJ2-2	18	TRBD2	few	TRBV9	CASSFLTSGRINTGELFF	TGTGCCAGCAGCTTTCTGACTAGCGGGAGGATCAACACCGGGGAGCTGTTTTTT
TRBJ2-1	15	TRBD2	NA	TRBV30	CAWSVSLAGLNEQFF	TGTGCCTGGAGTGTTAGCCTAGCGGGACTAAATGAGCAGTTCTTC
TRBJ1-1	13	NA	few	TRBV7-3	CASSSLGNTEAFF	TGTGCCAGCAGCTCCCTAGGGAACACTGAAGCTTTCTTT
TRBJ2-1	13	NA	few	TRBV7-2	CASSGGTYNEQFF	TGTGCCAGCAGCGGAGGCACCTACAATGAGCAGTTCTTC
TRBJ2-1	15	TRBD2	NA	TRBV2	CASSELAGGYNEQFF	TGTGCCAGCAGTGAACTAGCGGGAGGGTACAATGAGCAGTTCTTC
TRBJ1-1	15	TRBD1	NA	TRBV10-3	CAISEIQGARLEAFF	TGTGCCATCAGTGAGATACAGGGGGCGCGACTTGAAGCTTTCTTT
TRBJ2-3	16	NA	NA	TRBV11-2	CASSNRLVGAADTQYF	TGTGCCAGCAGCAATCGACTAGTCGGGGCAGCAGATACGCAGTATTTT
TRBJ2-2	14	TRBD1	NA	TRBV11-2	CASSLGQGGGELFF	TGTGCCAGCAGCTTAGGACAGGGCGGCGGGGAGCTGTTTTTT
TRBJ1-2	14	TRBD1	once	TRBV10-3	CAISPGQGSYGYTF	TGTGCCATCAGCCCGGGACAGGGTAGCTATGGCTACACCTTC
TRBJ2-7	16	TRBD1	NA	TRBV2	CASSRDSKRFSYEQYF	TGTGCCAGCAGTAGGGACAGCAAGCGGTTCTCCTACGAGCAGTACTTC
TRBJ2-1	13	NA	NA	TRBV29-1	CSVAQGAYNEQFF	TGCAGCGTTGCACAGGGAGCCTACAATGAGCAGTTCTTC
TRBJ2-5	12	NA	NA	TRBV5-8	CASGQPQETQYF	TGTGCCAGCGGACAGCCTCAAGAGACCCAGTACTTC
TRBJ2-6	17	TRBD1	few	TRBV27	CASSLRQGAAGANVLTF	TGTGCCAGCAGTTTAAGACAGGGGGCTGCTGGGGCCAACGTCCTGACTTTC
TRBJ2-2	17	TRBD1	NA	TRBV25-1	CASGPGTGVPNAGELFF	TGTGCCAGCGGACCCGGGACAGGGGTTCCTAACGCCGGGGAGCTGTTTTTT
TRBJ1-2	15	TRBD1	NA	TRBV30	CAWSVFQGARGGYTF	TGTGCCTGGAGTGTATTCCAGGGGGCAAGGGGCGGCTACACCTTC
TRBJ2-1	14	NA	NA	TRBV2	CASTRSGGHNEQFF	TGTGCCAGCACCCGAAGTGGCGGGCACAATGAGCAGTTCTTC
TRBJ2-1	14	NA	few	TRBV2	CASSEIQGSGEQFF	TGTGCCAGCAGTGAAATCCAGGGTTCGGGTGAGCAGTTCTTC
TRBJ1-5	14	TRBD1	NA	TRBV2	CASSPTGSHQPQHF	TGTGCCAGCAGTCCGACAGGGTCCCATCAGCCCCAGCATTTT
TRBJ2-1	13	TRBD2	NA	TRBV10-3	CAIKQGRGNEQFF	TGTGCCATCAAGCAAGGGAGGGGCAATGAGCAGTTCTTC
TRBJ2-3	15	TRBD2	few	TRBV28	CASSPSGTETDTQYF	TGTGCCAGCAGCCCAAGCGGGACGGAAACAGATACGCAGTATTTT
TRBJ2-1	14	TRBD2	few	TRBV10-2	CASRSLAGDVRQFF	TGCGCCAGCAGGTCTCTAGCGGGAGACGTCAGGCAGTTCTTC
TRBJ1-2	12	NA	NA	TRBV5-6	CASSLDTYGYTF	TGTGCCAGCAGCTTGGACACCTATGGCTACACCTTC
TRBJ2-3	16	NA	few	TRBV7-2	CASSQRSSPTAGTQYF	TGTGCCAGCAGCCAGAGGTCTAGCCCCACCGCGGGAACGCAGTATTTT
TRBJ1-5	14	NA	few	TRBV5-1	CASSAGGADQPQHF	TGCGCCAGCAGCGCCGGGGGGGCGGATCAGCCCCAGCATTTT
TRBJ2-1	12	NA	NA	TRBV7-9	CASSLLAFSPFF	TGTGCCAGCAGCTTACTAGCGTTTTCACCGTTCTTC
TRBJ2-6	16	TRBD2	NA	TRBV19	CASSIGGGTGANVLTF	TGTGCCAGTAGTATCGGGGGGGGCACTGGGGCCAACGTCCTGACTTTC
TRBJ2-2	15	TRBD1	NA	TRBV2	CASSGTGRNTGELFF	TGTGCCAGCAGCGGGACAGGCCGTAACACCGGGGAGCTGTTTTTT
TRBJ2-7	15	TRBD1	NA	TRBV6-5	CASSFGTGQPYEQYF	TGTGCCAGCAGTTTCGGGACAGGGCAACCCTACGAGCAGTACTTC
TRBJ1-1	13	NA	few	TRBV7-8	CASSLDTNTEAFF	TGTGCCAGCAGCCTGGACACCAACACTGAAGCTTTCTTT
TRBJ2-1	15	TRBD2	NA	TRBV5-1	CASSPGTSPNNEQFF	TGCGCCAGCAGTCCCGGGACTAGCCCGAACAATGAGCAGTTCTTC
TRBJ2-1	15	TRBD1	few	TRBV18	CASSPLGQGGNEQFF	TGTGCCAGCTCACCGCTCGGACAGGGAGGTAATGAGCAGTTCTTC
TRBJ2-5	16	TRBD2	once	TRBV5-6	CASSTLGASGTETQYF	TGTGCCAGCAGCACCCTCGGAGCTAGCGGGACGGAGACCCAGTACTTC
TRBJ2-5	14	NA	NA	TRBV29-1	CSVAAGTGEATQYF	TGCAGCGTTGCGGCTGGGACGGGGGAAGCGACCCAGTACTTC
TRBJ2-7	15	TRBD1	NA	TRBV2	CASSNSSPGQGQSYF	TGTGCCAGCAGCAATTCTAGCCCGGGACAGGGACAGTCGTACTTC
TRBJ2-7	15	NA	few	TRBV5-5	CASTPSYGPTYEQYF	TGTGCCAGCACCCCAAGTTATGGGCCAACCTACGAGCAGTACTTC
TRBJ2-7	13	TRBD2	NA	TRBV5-6	CASSLGLAPEQYF	TGTGCCAGCAGCTTGGGACTAGCTCCCGAGCAGTACTTC
TRBJ2-1	15	TRBD2	NA	TRBV6-6	CASSPAVAGSNEQFF	TGTGCCAGCAGCCCCGCGGTAGCGGGAAGCAATGAGCAGTTCTTC
TRBJ1-5	15	TRBD1	few	TRBV18	CASSPTGGSNQPQHF	TGTGCCAGCTCACCAACAGGGGGTAGCAATCAGCCCCAGCATTTT
TRBJ1-2	11	NA	few	TRBV20-1	CSASRYRAHTF	TGCAGTGCAAGCCGCTACAGGGCGCACACCTTC
TRBJ2-3	13	NA	NA	TRBV28	CALRRDLTDTQYF	TGTGCCTTACGGCGGGACCTTACAGATACGCAGTATTTT
TRBJ2-3	13	NA	few	TRBV18	CASSSGLGDTQYF	TGTGCCAGCTCATCCGGACTCGGAGATACGCAGTATTTT
TRBJ2-5	16	NA	NA	TRBV5-4	CASSPGGGHIQETQYF	TGTGCCAGCAGCCCGGGTGGGGGACATATCCAAGAGACCCAGTACTTC
TRBJ2-1	14	TRBD1	NA	TRBV5-1	CATTGQGGENEQFF	TGCGCCACTACCGGACAGGGGGGAGAAAATGAGCAGTTCTTC
TRBJ1-5	13	NA	NA	TRBV5-1	CASSPVGNQPQHF	TGCGCCAGCAGCCCGGTGGGCAATCAGCCCCAGCATTTT
TRBJ1-4	16	NA	NA	TRBV19	CASSRGGGRAGEKLFF	TGTGCCAGTAGTAGAGGAGGCGGAAGGGCGGGGGAAAAACTGTTTTTT
TRBJ2-3	16	TRBD2	few	TRBV28	CASSFIERDRTDTQYF	TGTGCCAGCAGTTTTATTGAGCGGGACCGCACAGATACGCAGTATTTT
TRBJ1-5	13	NA	few	TRBV30	CAWKRGSNQPQHF	TGTGCCTGGAAAAGAGGGTCCAATCAGCCCCAGCATTTT
TRBJ1-1	15	NA	NA	TRBV7-2	CASSLGQVGFTEAFF	TGTGCCAGCAGCTTAGGTCAGGTCGGATTCACTGAAGCTTTCTTT
TRBJ2-5	16	TRBD2	NA	TRBV4-3	CASSQDRGRAGETQYF	TGCGCCAGCAGCCAAGATCGAGGGAGGGCCGGGGAGACCCAGTACTTC
TRBJ2-1	15	TRBD2	NA	TRBV19	CASSRTSSSYNEQFF	TGTGCCAGTAGTAGGACTAGCAGCTCCTACAATGAGCAGTTCTTC
TRBJ1-1	14	NA	few	TRBV30	CAWSLGWGGTEAFF	TGTGCCTGGAGTCTCGGGTGGGGGGGCACTGAAGCTTTCTTT
TRBJ2-3	14	TRBD2	NA	TRBV19	CASSSGLDADTQYF	TGTGCCAGTAGTTCGGGACTAGACGCAGATACGCAGTATTTT
TRBJ2-1	15	NA	NA	TRBV27	CATKRVYNINNEQFF	TGTGCCACGAAACGGGTGTATAACATAAACAATGAGCAGTTCTTC
TRBJ2-3	16	TRBD2	NA	TRBV7-2	CASTPRAGVSPDTQYF	TGTGCCAGCACCCCCCGGGCGGGAGTAAGCCCAGATACGCAGTATTTT
TRBJ2-3	18	TRBD2	few	TRBV5-4	CASSFAPGSGRASDTQYF	TGTGCCAGCAGCTTTGCCCCCGGTAGCGGGAGGGCCTCAGATACGCAGTATTTT
TRBJ2-4	12	NA	NA	TRBV4-2	CASSHLEQVWYF	TGTGCCAGCAGCCACTTAGAGCAGGTGTGGTACTTC